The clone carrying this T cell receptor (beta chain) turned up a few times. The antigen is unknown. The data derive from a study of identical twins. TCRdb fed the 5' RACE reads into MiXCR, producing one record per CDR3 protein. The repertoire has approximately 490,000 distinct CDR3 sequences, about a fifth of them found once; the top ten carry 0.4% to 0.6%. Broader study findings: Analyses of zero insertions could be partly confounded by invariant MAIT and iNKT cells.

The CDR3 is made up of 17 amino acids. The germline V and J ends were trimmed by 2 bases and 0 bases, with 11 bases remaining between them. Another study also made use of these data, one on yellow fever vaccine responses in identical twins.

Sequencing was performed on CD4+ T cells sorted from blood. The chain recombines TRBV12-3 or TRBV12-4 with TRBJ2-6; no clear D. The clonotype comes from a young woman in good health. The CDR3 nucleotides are TGTGCCAGCAGTTTACACCGAACGAGCTCTGGGGCCAACGTCCTGACTTTC. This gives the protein CASSLHRTSSGANVLTF.